This entry concerns a single TCR beta chain. The data are from a study of blood T cell repertoires in COVID-19. Study-wide background: T cells, B-cell-depleted T cells, or PBMCs supplied cDNA or gDNA.

As processed by the authors: From reference gene primer amplification, estimates of nucleated cell counts were derived. Libraries were prepared by immunoSEQ multiplex PCR; TCRdb keeps only in-frame clonotypes and omits some of them. That table supplies the V and J calls and clone size; D and trimming were determined from the DNA. The table lists around 300,000 clones, roughly 84% of them singletons. Germline CDR1 reads SNHLY; CDR2 reads FYNNEI. The V and J ends lost 6 bases and 0 bases respectively, with 12 bases between them. The CDR3 is 15 amino acids. The specimen sequenced was peripheral blood. This chain uses TRBV2 with TRBJ2-1, with a weak D call TRBD1 (6 bases). The TCR originated in a man aged 50-60 years with active or convalescent COVID-19. CDR3 DNA: TGTGCCAGCAGCAATACAGGGTTCTCCTACAATGAGCAGTTCTTC. Its protein is CASSNTGFSYNEQFF.